A single sample is the source of the 5 T cell receptor beta chains below, sequenced in a study of T cell responses to AZD1222 COVID-19 vaccine. Here immunoSEQ multiplex PCR was the method, and the copy in TCRdb shows in-frame clones only, minus some. Among 150,000 to 200,000 clones listed, under 95% were seen once. This specimen consisted of peripheral blood, obtained on day 0 of MenACWY control vaccination. The receptors were gathered from an adult in good health.

V and J are TRBV9 and TRBJ1-5, with D possibly matching TRBD1 (5 bases). The CDR3 totals 15 residues. Germline V gives CDR1 SGDLS, CDR2 YYNGEE. With 4 bases removed from V and 0 bases from J, the gap between germline ends came to 11 bases. CDR3 sequence (DNA): TGTGCCAGCAGCCAGACAGCGTATAGCAATCAGCCCCAGCATTTT. Translating gives CASSQTAYSNQPQHF.

The V and J genes are TRBV28 and TRBJ1-6; a possible D gene is TRBD1 (5 bases). CDR1 and CDR2 (germline): MDHEN, SYDVKM. The germline V and J ends were trimmed by 6 bases and 7 bases, with 7 bases remaining between them. The CDR3 spans 12 residues. The CDR3 DNA follows: TGTGCCAGCAGACAGGAGAATTCACCCCTCCACTTT. This sequence encodes CASRQENSPLHF. The full variable domain, its missing parts supplied by reference TRBV28 and TRBJ1-6, is DVKVTQSSRYLVKRTGEKVFLECVQDMDHENMFWYRQDPGLGLRLIYFSYDVKMKEKGDIPEGYSVSREKKERFSLILESASTNQTSMYLCASRQENSPLHFGNGTRLTVT.

This sequence joins TRBV19 and TRBJ2-7, with TRBD1 identical over 10 bases. The CDR3 extends over 15 amino acids. CDR1 LNHDA and CDR2 SQIVND come from the germline V gene (reference sequence). V lost 1 base to trimming and J lost 2 bases; unmatched junction nucleotides: 2. CDR3 residues: CASSIVGQGAYEQYF. CDR3 nucleotides: TGTGCCAGTAGTATAGTTGGACAGGGGGCCTACGAGCAGTACTTC.

The V call is TRBV2, the J call TRBJ1-2; possible D gene TRBD1, 5 bases. This CDR3 contains 14 residues. V lost 6 bases to trimming and J lost 3 bases, with 14 bases between them. Germline V lookup: CDR1 SNHLY, CDR2 FYNNEI. CDR3 in amino acids: CASSADIAYYGYTF. In nucleotides, the CDR3 is TGTGCCAGCAGCGCGGACATAGCCTACTATGGCTACACCTTC.

This sequence joins TRBV28 and TRBJ1-2, with D maybe TRBD1 (5 bases). Germline lookup yields CDR1 MDHEN and CDR2 SYDVKM. With 3 bases removed from V and 8 bases from J, the gap between germline ends came to 19 bases. The CDR3 covers 15 residues. The CDR3 coding sequence is TGTGCCAGCAGTTTCTTAATGGGACGGGGTGAGGGCTACACCTTC. Protein: CASSFLMGRGEGYTF.